Included here is one TCR beta chain sequence, with context. Researchers built TCR beta cDNA using 5'RACE template switching with UMIs. After re-calling the 5' RACE reads, TCRdb lists one entry per CDR3 protein, DNA absent. This repertoire includes 300,000 to 500,000 distinct CDR3 sequences. The sample originates from a study of T cells expressing NK-cell markers. On the study more broadly: Sequencing of TCR beta repertoires drew on sorted CD3+CD56+NKG2C+, CD3+CD56+NKG2C- and CD3+CD56-NKG2C+ T cells.

The CDR3 has 13 amino acids. CDR1 and CDR2 from the germline V gene are DFQATT and SNEGSKA (reference sequence). The specimen was blood T cells: a sorted CD56 or NKG2C T cell subset, CD4+ or CD8+ T cells, or bulk PBMC T cells (not recorded which). The receptor's source is a woman between 45 and 65 years old in good health. V usage is TRBV20-1 and J usage is TRBJ1-5. The CDR3 loop is CSAIGGDNQPQHF.